This TCR beta chain originates from a study of monozygotic twins with inflammatory bowel disease. Study observations and caveats: Healthy twins shared more clonotypes with others than IBD patients, most markedly active ones. Similarity of repertoires did not differ between concordant and discordant twins, possibly from limited power. In patient repertoires, differing immunosuppressive treatments may have added some variability.

The CDR3 runs 14 residues. CDR1 LNHDA and CDR2 SQIVND come from the germline V gene (reference sequence). Both the TCRalpha cDNA and the TCRbeta cDNA were taken through two nested PCRs, lasting about 16 and 10 cycles. TCRdb reprocessed the 5' RACE reads and stores each CDR3 protein as one record, lacking DNA. This repertoire includes 210,000 or so distinct CDR3 sequences. Comments on this clonotype: Its antigen is currently unknown.

The sequence derives from a human donor with ulcerative colitis or Crohn's disease, or a healthy co-twin of an affected twin (not recorded which). The sample taken for sequencing was blood. J is TRBJ1-2 and V is TRBV19; TCRdb outputs TRBD1, but without DNA this stays unchecked. The CDR3 protein is CASRATGGTIGYTF.